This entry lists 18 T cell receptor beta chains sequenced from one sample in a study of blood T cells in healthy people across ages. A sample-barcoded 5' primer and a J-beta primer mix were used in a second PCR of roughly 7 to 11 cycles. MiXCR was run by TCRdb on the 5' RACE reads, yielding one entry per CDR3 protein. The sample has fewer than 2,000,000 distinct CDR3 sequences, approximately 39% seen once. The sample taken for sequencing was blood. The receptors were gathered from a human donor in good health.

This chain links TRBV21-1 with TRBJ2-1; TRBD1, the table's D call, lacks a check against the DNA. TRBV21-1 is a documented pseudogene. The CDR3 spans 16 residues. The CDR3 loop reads CASRPTGTNRSYEQFF. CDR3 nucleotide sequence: TGTGCCAGCAGACCTACCGGGACAAACCGCTCCTACGAGCAGTTCTTC.

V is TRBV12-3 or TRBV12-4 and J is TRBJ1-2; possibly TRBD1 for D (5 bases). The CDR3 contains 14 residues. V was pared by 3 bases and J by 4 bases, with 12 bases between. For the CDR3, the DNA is TGTGCCAGCAGTTTTAGGGGCGGAGTCTATGGCTACACCTTC. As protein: CASSFRGGVYGYTF.

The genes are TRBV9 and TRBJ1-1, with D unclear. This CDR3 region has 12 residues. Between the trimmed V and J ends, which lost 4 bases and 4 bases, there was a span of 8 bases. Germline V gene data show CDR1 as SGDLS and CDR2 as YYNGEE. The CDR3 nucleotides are TGTGCCAGCAGCCCACTGGTCACTGAAGCTTTCTTT. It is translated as CASSPLVTEAFF.

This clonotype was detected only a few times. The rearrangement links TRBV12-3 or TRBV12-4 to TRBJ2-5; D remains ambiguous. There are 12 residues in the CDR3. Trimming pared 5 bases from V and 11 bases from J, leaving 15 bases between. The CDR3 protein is CASSQTHHEQYF. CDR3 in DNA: TGTGCCAGCAGTCAGACTCACCATGAGCAGTACTTC.

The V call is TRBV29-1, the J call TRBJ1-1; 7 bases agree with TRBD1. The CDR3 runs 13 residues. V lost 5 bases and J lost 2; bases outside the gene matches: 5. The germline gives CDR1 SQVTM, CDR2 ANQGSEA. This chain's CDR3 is CSVSGGSNTEAFF. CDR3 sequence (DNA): TGCAGCGTTTCAGGGGGGTCAAACACTGAAGCTTTCTTT.

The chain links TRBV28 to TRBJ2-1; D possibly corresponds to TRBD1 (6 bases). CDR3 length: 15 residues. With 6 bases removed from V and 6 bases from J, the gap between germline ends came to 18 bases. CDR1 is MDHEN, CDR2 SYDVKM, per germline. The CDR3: CASRIGQGICNEQFF. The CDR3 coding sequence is TGTGCCAGCAGAATAGGGCAGGGGATTTGCAATGAGCAGTTCTTC.

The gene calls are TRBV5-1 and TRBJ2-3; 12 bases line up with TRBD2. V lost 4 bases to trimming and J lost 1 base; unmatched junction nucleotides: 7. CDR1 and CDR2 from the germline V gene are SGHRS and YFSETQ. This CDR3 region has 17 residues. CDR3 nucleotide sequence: TGCGCCAGCAGCAAGCCGACTAGCGGGGGACGCACAGATACGCAGTATTTT. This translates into CASSKPTSGGRTDTQYF.

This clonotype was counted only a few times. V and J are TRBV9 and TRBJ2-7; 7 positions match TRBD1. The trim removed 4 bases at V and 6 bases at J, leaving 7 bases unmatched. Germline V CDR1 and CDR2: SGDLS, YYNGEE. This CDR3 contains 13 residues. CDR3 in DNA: TGTGCCAGCAGCATGACAGGGCTTCGCGAGCAGTACTTC. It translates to CASSMTGLREQYF.

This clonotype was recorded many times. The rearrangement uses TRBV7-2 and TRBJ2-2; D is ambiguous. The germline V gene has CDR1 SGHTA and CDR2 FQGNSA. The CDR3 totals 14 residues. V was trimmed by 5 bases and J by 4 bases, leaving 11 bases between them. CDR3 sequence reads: CASSAPKLTGELFF. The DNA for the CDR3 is TGTGCCAGCAGCGCCCCCAAGCTCACCGGGGAGCTGTTTTTT.

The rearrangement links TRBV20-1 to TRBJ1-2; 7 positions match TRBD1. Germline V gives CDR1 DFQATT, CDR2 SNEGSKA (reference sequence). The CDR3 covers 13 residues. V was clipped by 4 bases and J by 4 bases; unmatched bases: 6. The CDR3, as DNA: TGCAGTGCTACTCATACAGGGGCCTATGGCTACACCTTC. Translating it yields CSATHTGAYGYTF.

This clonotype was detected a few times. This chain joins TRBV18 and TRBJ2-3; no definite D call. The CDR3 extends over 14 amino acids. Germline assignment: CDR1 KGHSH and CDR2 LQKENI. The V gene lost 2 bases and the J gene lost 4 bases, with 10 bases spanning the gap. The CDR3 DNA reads TGTGCCAGCTCACCAGGTCACAGTGCAGATACGCAGTATTTT. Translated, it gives CASSPGHSADTQYF.

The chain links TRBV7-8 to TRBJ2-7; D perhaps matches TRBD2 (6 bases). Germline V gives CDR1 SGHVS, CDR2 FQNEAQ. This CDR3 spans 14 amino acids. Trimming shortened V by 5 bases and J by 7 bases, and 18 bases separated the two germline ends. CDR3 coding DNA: TGTGCCAGCAGCCAAGTTGTGGCAGGGAGGGAGCAGTACTTC. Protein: CASSQVVAGREQYF.

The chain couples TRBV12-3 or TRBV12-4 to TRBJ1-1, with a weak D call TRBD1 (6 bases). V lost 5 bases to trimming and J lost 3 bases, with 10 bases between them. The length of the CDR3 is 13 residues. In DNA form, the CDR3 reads TGTGCCAGCAGTCGCTACAGGGACACTGAAGCTTTCTTT. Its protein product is CASSRYRDTEAFF.

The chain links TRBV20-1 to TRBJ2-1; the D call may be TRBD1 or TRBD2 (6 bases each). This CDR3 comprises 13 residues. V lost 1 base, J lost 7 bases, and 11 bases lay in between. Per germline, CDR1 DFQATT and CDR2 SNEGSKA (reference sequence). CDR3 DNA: TGCAGTGCTAGAGCAAGGGGGGCAAATGAGCAGTTCTTC. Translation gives CSARARGANEQFF.

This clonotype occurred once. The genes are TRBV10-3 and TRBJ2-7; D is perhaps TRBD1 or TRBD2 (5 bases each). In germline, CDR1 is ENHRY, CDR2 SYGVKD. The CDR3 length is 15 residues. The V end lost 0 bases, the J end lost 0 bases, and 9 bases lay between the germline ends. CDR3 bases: TGTGCCATCAGTGAGTCGGGACGGAGCTCCTACGAGCAGTACTTC. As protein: CAISESGRSSYEQYF.

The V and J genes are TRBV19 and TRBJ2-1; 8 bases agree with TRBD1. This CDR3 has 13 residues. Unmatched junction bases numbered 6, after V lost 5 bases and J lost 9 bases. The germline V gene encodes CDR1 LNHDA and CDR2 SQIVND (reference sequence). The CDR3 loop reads CASSPGQGTEQFF. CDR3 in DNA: TGTGCCAGTAGTCCCGGACAGGGAACTGAGCAGTTCTTC.

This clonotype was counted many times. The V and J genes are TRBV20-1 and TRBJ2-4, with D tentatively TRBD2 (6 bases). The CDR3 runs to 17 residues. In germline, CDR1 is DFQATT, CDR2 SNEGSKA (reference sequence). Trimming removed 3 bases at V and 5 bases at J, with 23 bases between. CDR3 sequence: CSASSQGGLIPQNIQYF. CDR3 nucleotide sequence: TGCAGTGCTAGCTCCCAGGGAGGACTAATTCCACAAAACATTCAGTACTTC.

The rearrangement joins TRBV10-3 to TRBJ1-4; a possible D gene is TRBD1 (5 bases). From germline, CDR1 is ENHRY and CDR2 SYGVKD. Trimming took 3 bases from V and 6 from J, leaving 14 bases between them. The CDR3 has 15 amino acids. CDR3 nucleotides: TGTGCCATCAGTGATGAAGAGGGGCCGGATGAAAAACTGTTTTTT. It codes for CAISDEEGPDEKLFF.